This TCR beta chain was found in a study of blood T cell repertoires in COVID-19. Assay used: immunoSEQ multiplex PCR; TCRdb lists only in-frame clones, some missing. Among around 360,000 clones listed, less than 90% were seen once. With V trimmed by 5 bases and J by 6 bases, 15 bases remained unmatched. From germline, CDR1 is SGHVS and CDR2 FNYEAQ. This CDR3 is built from 16 residues. The V call is TRBV7-6, the J call TRBJ2-7; 8 positions agree with TRBD2. The sequenced sample was PBMCs or T cells enriched from blood (not recorded which). The source of this sequence is a woman aged 30 to 39 who had recovered from COVID-19. The CDR3 protein is CASSLLPGGPTAEQYF. CDR3 DNA sequence: TGTGCCAGCAGCCTCCTCCCGGGGGGGCCAACCGCCGAGCAGTACTTC. Supplemented by reference TRBV7-6 and TRBJ2-7, the full variable domain reads GAGVSQSPRYKVTKRGQDVALRCDPISGHVSLYWYRQALGQGPEFLTYFNYEAQQDKSGLPNDRFSAERPEGSISTLTIQRTEQRDSAMYRCASSLLPGGPTAEQYFGPGTRLTVT.